The clone carrying this T cell receptor (beta chain) has a count of ten or more. This sample stems from a study of CD8+CD57+ T cells in acquired aplastic anemia. Overall study context: DNA per sorted CD4+ or CD8+ sample ranged roughly 0.19 to 30 ug, averaging about 3 ug.

Those patients picked for sequencing had displayed CD8+CD57+ cell expansion on flow cytometry. None of the patients had been given any therapy when their blood was sampled. Researchers used genomic DNA as the template to profile TCR beta VDJ and CDR3. TCRdb reprocessed the reads with MiXCR, giving one entry per CDR3 protein. Of about 95,000 distinct CDR3 sequences listed, roughly two thirds are singletons. The sample comprised sorted CD4+, CD8+, or CD8+CD57+ T cells (not recorded which) from PBMCs. The receptor was isolated from a human donor with aplastic anemia.

CDR3: CSASFGSTGELFF. The CDR3 bases are TGCAGTGCTAGTTTTGGGTCCACCGGGGAGCTGTTTTTT. The chain is built from TRBV20-1 and TRBJ2-2; D is uncertain. Deletions cut 3 bases from V and 4 bases from J, with 9 bases between. The CDR3 covers 13 residues. CDR1 DFQATT and CDR2 SNEGSKA come from the germline V gene (reference sequence).